These T cell receptor beta chains were read from a single sample in a study of CD8 T cells in ankylosing spondylitis. TCRdb reprocessed the 5' RACE reads with MiXCR, giving one entry per CDR3 protein. The sample comprises just over 350,000 distinct CDR3 sequences, about 20% of which are singletons, and about 12% rests with the top ten. Sequencing used blood, either unsorted or a sorted T cell fraction (not recorded which). The receptors shown here come from a male donor with ankylosing spondylitis or in good health (not recorded which). The CDR3 runs from the conserved cysteine through the conserved F or W. The D gene is left open where the match is weak. A row's size may be missing; if present it is once, few, many or a size class.

CASSEPGQGVDEQYF | TGCGCCAGCAGCGAGCCGGGACAGGGAGTCGACGAGCAGTACTTC | TRBJ2-7 | TRBV4-1 | TRBD1 | . | 15
CASSLGGDSWGEQYF | TGTGCCAGCAGTTTGGGCGGGGACAGCTGGGGCGAGCAGTACTTC | TRBJ2-7 | TRBV12-3/TRBV12-4 | . | few | 15
CSARDSQGPYEQYF | TGCAGTGCTAGAGACAGTCAGGGTCCCTACGAGCAGTACTTC | TRBJ2-7 | TRBV20-1 | . | . | 14
CASSFSPGQVLSGANVLTF | TGTGCCAGCAGCTTCTCACCGGGACAGGTGTTATCTGGGGCCAACGTCCTGACTTTC | TRBJ2-6 | TRBV7-8 | TRBD1 | . | 19
CASSGWGSYNEQFF | TGTGCCAGCAGTGGCTGGGGCTCCTACAATGAGCAGTTCTTC | TRBJ2-1 | TRBV6-1 | . | . | 14
CASSQGLAGGSYNEQFF | TGCGCCAGCAGCCAAGGACTAGCGGGGGGGTCTTACAATGAGCAGTTCTTC | TRBJ2-1 | TRBV4-1 | TRBD2 | few | 17
CASGSDVIETQYF | TGTGCTAGTGGATCTGACGTCATAGAGACCCAGTACTTC | TRBJ2-5 | TRBV12-5 | . | few | 13
CASKGDRVSSEQFF | TGTGCCAGCAAAGGGGACAGGGTATCCAGTGAGCAGTTCTTC | TRBJ2-1 | TRBV7-6 | TRBD1 | . | 14
CATSAGWNTEAFF | TGTGCCACCAGTGCCGGGTGGAACACTGAAGCTTTCTTT | TRBJ1-1 | TRBV24-1 | . | many | 13
CASTLGQTDTQYF | TGTGCCAGCACCCTAGGGCAGACAGATACGCAGTATTTT | TRBJ2-3 | TRBV12-3/TRBV12-4 | . | . | 13
CASSQEGGTTGELFF | TGCGCCAGCAGCCAAGAGGGGGGAACCACCGGGGAGCTGTTTTTT | TRBJ2-2 | TRBV4-1 | . | . | 15
CASSVSHKRRQETQYF | TGTGCCAGCAGCGTATCGCACAAAAGACGCCAAGAGACCCAGTACTTC | TRBJ2-5 | TRBV9 | . | few | 16
CSARDISYEQYF | TGCAGTGCTAGGGACATCTCATACGAGCAGTACTTC | TRBJ2-7 | TRBV20-1 | . | few | 12
CASRYDRGPGANVLTF | TGTGCCAGCAGATACGACAGGGGGCCAGGGGCCAACGTCCTGACTTTC | TRBJ2-6 | TRBV7-3 | TRBD1 | . | 16
CSVAGLVQFF | TGCAGCGTTGCGGGCCTTGTGCAGTTCTTC | TRBJ2-1 | TRBV29-1 | . | . | 10
CAIRPSRDGSYEQYF | TGTGCCATCAGACCGTCCCGGGACGGATCCTACGAGCAGTACTTC | TRBJ2-7 | TRBV10-3 | . | few | 15
CASSADRASGELFF | TGTGCCAGCAGCGCCGACAGGGCGTCGGGGGAGCTGTTTTTT | TRBJ2-2 | TRBV9 | TRBD1 | . | 14
CASSLYLWQRNYGYTF | TGTGCCAGCAGCTTGTATTTGTGGCAGAGAAACTATGGCTACACCTTC | TRBJ1-2 | TRBV5-5 | . | few | 16
CASSSFKGARGTEAFF | TGTGCCAGCAGTTCATTTAAGGGGGCAAGGGGAACTGAAGCTTTCTTT | TRBJ1-1 | TRBV12-3/TRBV12-4 | TRBD1 | . | 16
CASSANRVRQETQYF | TGTGCCAGCAGTGCTAACAGGGTACGCCAAGAGACCCAGTACTTC | TRBJ2-5 | TRBV12-3/TRBV12-4 | . | few | 15
CASSQRPGSGGNTDTQYF | TGTGCCAGCAGTCAGCGGCCAGGGAGCGGGGGGAACACAGATACGCAGTATTTT | TRBJ2-3 | TRBV11-1 | TRBD2 | once | 18
CASSIDLEAGERNEQFF | TGTGCCAGTAGTATAGATCTGGAGGCAGGGGAACGGAATGAGCAGTTCTTC | TRBJ2-1 | TRBV19 | . | few | 17
CASSLGSGASGFF | TGTGCCAGCAGCTTAGGATCCGGGGCCAGCGGGTTCTTC | TRBJ2-1 | TRBV11-2 | . | few | 13
CASSHLTGSTDTQYF | TGCGCCAGCAGCCACCTGACAGGGAGCACAGATACGCAGTATTTT | TRBJ2-3 | TRBV5-1 | TRBD1 | . | 15
CASSLTGIGINEQFF | TGTGCCAGCAGTTTAACGGGAATTGGGATCAATGAGCAGTTCTTC | TRBJ2-1 | TRBV12-3/TRBV12-4 | . | . | 15
CASSLLRLSNTGELFF | TGTGCCAGCAGTTTATTGAGACTTTCGAACACCGGGGAGCTGTTTTTT | TRBJ2-2 | TRBV28 | . | . | 16
CASSVEAFNEQFF | TGTGCCAGCAGCGTAGAGGCCTTCAATGAGCAGTTCTTC | TRBJ2-1 | TRBV9 | . | . | 13
CSARGRGADTQYF | TGCAGTGCTAGGGGTCGGGGCGCAGATACGCAGTATTTT | TRBJ2-3 | TRBV20-1 | . | . | 13
CASRSSGEEETQYF | TGCGCCAGCAGGTCATCGGGGGAGGAAGAGACCCAGTACTTC | TRBJ2-5 | TRBV5-1 | . | . | 14
CSAPPGRGGLDTQYF | TGCAGTGCCCCCCCGGGGCGGGGGGGCTTAGATACGCAGTATTTT | TRBJ2-3 | TRBV20-1 | TRBD2 | . | 15
CASSLGWGAVGGYTF | TGTGCCAGCAGTTTAGGGTGGGGGGCAGTAGGTGGCTACACCTTC | TRBJ1-2 | TRBV12-3/TRBV12-4 | . | few | 15
CASSHLPGRYNEQFF | TGTGCCAGCAGCCATTTACCCGGCAGGTACAATGAGCAGTTCTTC | TRBJ2-1 | TRBV5-6 | . | . | 15
CASSGGFHLSYEQYF | TGTGCCAGCAGCGGAGGTTTTCATCTTTCCTACGAGCAGTACTTC | TRBJ2-7 | TRBV9 | . | . | 15
CSARPWDSHHNEQFF | TGCAGTGCTAGACCCTGGGACAGCCACCACAATGAGCAGTTCTTC | TRBJ2-1 | TRBV20-1 | TRBD1 | . | 15
CASSLNLVDGTYEQYF | TGCGCCAGCAGCTTGAATTTGGTGGACGGAACCTACGAGCAGTACTTC | TRBJ2-7 | TRBV5-1 | . | few | 16
CASSEAGGSTYEQYF | TGTGCCAGCAGTGAAGCCGGAGGCAGTACCTACGAGCAGTACTTC | TRBJ2-7 | TRBV6-1 | . | . | 15
CASSLQGARTEAFF | TGCGCCAGCAGCCTCCAGGGGGCGCGCACTGAAGCTTTCTTT | TRBJ1-1 | TRBV4-1 | TRBD1 | few | 14
CATSDLKGDPYNEQFF | TGTGCCACCTCGGACCTCAAAGGGGACCCCTACAATGAGCAGTTCTTC | TRBJ2-1 | TRBV15 | . | few | 16
CASSFLGQIDNEQFF | TGTGCCAGCAGTTTTTTGGGACAGATAGACAATGAGCAGTTCTTC | TRBJ2-1 | TRBV12-3/TRBV12-4 | TRBD1 | . | 15
CASSQLAGVLDEQFF | TGTGCCAGCAGTCAACTAGCGGGGGTCTTGGATGAGCAGTTCTTC | TRBJ2-1 | TRBV6-2/TRBV6-3 | TRBD2 | . | 15
CASSLGLAAGEQFF | TGTGCCAGCAGCTTAGGACTAGCTGCTGGTGAGCAGTTCTTC | TRBJ2-1 | TRBV7-9 | TRBD2 | few | 14
CASSLRTVNEQFF | TGTGCCAGCAGCTTAAGGACGGTCAATGAGCAGTTCTTC | TRBJ2-1 | TRBV7-6 | . | . | 13
CASSARTVDHEQYF | TGTGCCAGCAGCGCTCGGACAGTGGACCACGAGCAGTACTTC | TRBJ2-7 | TRBV9 | . | . | 14
CASSSGTDKRPTSTDTQYF | TGTGCCAGCAGTTCCGGGACAGACAAGCGACCTACTAGCACAGATACGCAGTATTTT | TRBJ2-3 | TRBV11-1 | TRBD1 | . | 19
CASSSPYSDQETQYF | TGTGCCAGCAGCTCCCCGTACAGCGACCAAGAGACCCAGTACTTC | TRBJ2-5 | TRBV7-9 | . | few | 15
CASSFGVKGAYEQYF | TGTGCCAGCAGCTTTGGGGTCAAGGGGGCATACGAGCAGTACTTC | TRBJ2-7 | TRBV7-9 | TRBD1 | few | 15
CSATDSSFQYNEQFF | TGCAGCGCCACGGACAGCTCATTTCAATACAATGAGCAGTTCTTC | TRBJ2-1 | TRBV29-1 | . | few | 15
CASSPPHPREEKLFF | TGTGCCAGCAGCCCCCCCCACCCCCGAGAGGAAAAACTGTTTTTT | TRBJ1-4 | TRBV7-9 | . | few | 15
CSAVPGWTDTQYF | TGCAGTGCCGTTCCGGGGTGGACAGATACGCAGTATTTT | TRBJ2-3 | TRBV20-1 | . | . | 13
CASSLWSVQETQYF | TGTGCCAGCAGCTTATGGTCCGTACAAGAGACCCAGTACTTC | TRBJ2-5 | TRBV7-6 | . | . | 14
CSDPAEGRDTQYF | TGCAGCGACCCGGCGGAGGGGAGAGATACGCAGTATTTT | TRBJ2-3 | TRBV29-1 | . | few | 13
CASSDSFYEQYF | TGTGCCAGCAGTGACTCGTTCTACGAGCAGTACTTC | TRBJ2-7 | TRBV6-1 | . | . | 12
CASSFPNTGGNTGELFF | TGTGCCAGCAGCTTCCCGAATACAGGGGGCAACACCGGGGAGCTGTTTTTT | TRBJ2-2 | TRBV7-9 | TRBD1 | once | 17
CASSASSVASSYEQYF | TGCGCCAGCAGCGCCTCTTCGGTTGCCAGCTCCTACGAGCAGTACTTC | TRBJ2-7 | TRBV5-1 | . | . | 16